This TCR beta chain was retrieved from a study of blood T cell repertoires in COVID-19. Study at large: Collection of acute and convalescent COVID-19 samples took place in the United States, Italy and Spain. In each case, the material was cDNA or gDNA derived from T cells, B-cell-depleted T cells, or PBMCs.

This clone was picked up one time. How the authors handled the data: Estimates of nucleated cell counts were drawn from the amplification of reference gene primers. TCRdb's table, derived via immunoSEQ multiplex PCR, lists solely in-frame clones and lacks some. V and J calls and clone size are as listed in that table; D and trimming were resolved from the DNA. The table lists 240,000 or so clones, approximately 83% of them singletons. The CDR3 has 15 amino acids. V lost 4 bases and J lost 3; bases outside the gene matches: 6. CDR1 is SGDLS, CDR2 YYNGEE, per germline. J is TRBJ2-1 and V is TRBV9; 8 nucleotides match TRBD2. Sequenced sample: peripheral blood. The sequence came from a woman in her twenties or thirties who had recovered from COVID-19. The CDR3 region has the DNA TGTGCCAGCAGCTCCCCGGGAGGGGACTACAATGAGCAGTTCTTC. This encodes CASSSPGGDYNEQFF.